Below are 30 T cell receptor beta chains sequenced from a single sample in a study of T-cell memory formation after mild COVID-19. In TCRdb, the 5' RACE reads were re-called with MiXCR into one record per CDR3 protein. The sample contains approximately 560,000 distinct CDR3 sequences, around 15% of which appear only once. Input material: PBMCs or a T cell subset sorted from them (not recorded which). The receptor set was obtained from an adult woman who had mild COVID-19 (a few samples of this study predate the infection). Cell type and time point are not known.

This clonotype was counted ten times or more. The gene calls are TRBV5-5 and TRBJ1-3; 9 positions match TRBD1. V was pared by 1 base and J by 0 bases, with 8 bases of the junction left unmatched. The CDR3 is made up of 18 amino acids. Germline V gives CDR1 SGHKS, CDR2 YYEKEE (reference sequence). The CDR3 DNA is TGTGCCAGCAGCTTGAACTACGGACAGGGGACCTCTGGAAACACCATATATTTT. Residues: CASSLNYGQGTSGNTIYF.

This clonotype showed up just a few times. The CDR3 reads CASSQAKEAFF. For the CDR3, the DNA is TGTGCCAGCAGCCAAGCGAAAGAAGCTTTCTTT. The chain has TRBV3-1 and TRBJ1-1; D is ambiguous. Germline CDR1 and CDR2: LGHDT and YNNKEL (reference sequence). The CDR3 contains 11 residues. Trimming removed 1 base from V and 8 bases from J, with 5 bases in between.

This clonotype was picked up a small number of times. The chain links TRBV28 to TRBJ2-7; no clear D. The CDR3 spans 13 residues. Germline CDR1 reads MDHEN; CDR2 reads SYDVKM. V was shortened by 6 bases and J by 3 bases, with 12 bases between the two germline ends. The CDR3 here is CASRRTDVYEQYF. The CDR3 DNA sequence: TGTGCCAGCAGGAGGACCGATGTCTACGAGCAGTACTTC.

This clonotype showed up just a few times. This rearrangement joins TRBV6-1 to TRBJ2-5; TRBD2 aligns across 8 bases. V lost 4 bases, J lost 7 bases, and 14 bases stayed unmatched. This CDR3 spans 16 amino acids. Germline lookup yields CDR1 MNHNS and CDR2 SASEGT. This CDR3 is CASSVRQTGTSGTQYF. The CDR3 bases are TGTGCCAGCAGTGTAAGACAGACCGGGACTAGTGGGACCCAGTACTTC.

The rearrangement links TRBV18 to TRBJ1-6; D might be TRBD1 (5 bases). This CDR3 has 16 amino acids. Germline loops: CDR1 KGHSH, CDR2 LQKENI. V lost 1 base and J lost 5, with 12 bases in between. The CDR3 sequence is CASSPREQVNNSPLHF. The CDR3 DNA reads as TGTGCCAGCTCACCACGGGAACAGGTTAATAATTCACCCCTCCACTTT. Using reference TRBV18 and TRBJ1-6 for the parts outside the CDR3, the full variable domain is NAGVMQNPRHLVRRRGQEARLRCSPMKGHSHVYWYRQLPEEGLKFMVYLQKENIIDESGMPKERFSAEFPKEGPSILRIQQVVRGDSAAYFCASSPREQVNNSPLHFGNGTRLTVT.

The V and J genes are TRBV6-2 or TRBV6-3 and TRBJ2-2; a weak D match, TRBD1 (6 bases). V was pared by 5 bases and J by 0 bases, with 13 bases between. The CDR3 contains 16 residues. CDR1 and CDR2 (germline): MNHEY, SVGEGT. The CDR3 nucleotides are TGTGCCAGCAGTATGTCAGGGGCTTCGAACACCGGGGAGCTGTTTTTT. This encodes CASSMSGASNTGELFF.

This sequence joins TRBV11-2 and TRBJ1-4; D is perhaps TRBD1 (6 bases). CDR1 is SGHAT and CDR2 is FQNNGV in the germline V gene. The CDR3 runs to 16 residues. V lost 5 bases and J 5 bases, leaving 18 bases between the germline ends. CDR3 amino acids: CASSLRQAQGNEKLFF. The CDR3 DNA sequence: TGTGCCAGCAGCCTTCGACAGGCCCAAGGGAATGAAAAACTGTTTTTT.

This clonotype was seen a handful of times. This CDR3 is CATSDFVTGGGNEQFF. The CDR3 nucleotides read TGTGCCACCAGTGATTTCGTGACAGGGGGCGGGAATGAGCAGTTCTTC. The V gene is TRBV24-1, the J gene TRBJ2-1; the match to TRBD1 covers 10 bases. Germline lookup yields CDR1 KGHDR and CDR2 SFDVKD. After removal of 1 base from V and 7 bases from J, the junction contained 6 bases not matched to a gene. This CDR3 spans 16 amino acids.

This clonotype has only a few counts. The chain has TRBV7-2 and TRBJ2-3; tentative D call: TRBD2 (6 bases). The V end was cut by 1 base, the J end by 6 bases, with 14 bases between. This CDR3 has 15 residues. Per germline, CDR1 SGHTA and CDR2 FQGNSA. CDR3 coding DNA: TGTGCCAGCAGCTTAGAGGTCGGGAGATCCGATACGCAGTATTTT. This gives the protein CASSLEVGRSDTQYF. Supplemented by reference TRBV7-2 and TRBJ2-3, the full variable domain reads GAGVSQSPSNKVTEKGKDVELRCDPISGHTALYWYRQSLGQGLEFLIYFQGNSAPDKSGLPSDRFSAERTGGSVSTLTIQRTQQEDSAVYLCASSLEVGRSDTQYFGPGTRLTVL.

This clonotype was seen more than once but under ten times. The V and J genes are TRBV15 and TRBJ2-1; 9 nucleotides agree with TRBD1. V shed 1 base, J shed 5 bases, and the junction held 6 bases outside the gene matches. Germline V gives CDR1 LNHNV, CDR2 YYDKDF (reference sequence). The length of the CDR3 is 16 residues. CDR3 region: CATSRVRDRADNEQFF. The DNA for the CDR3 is TGTGCCACCAGCAGAGTCCGGGACAGGGCGGACAATGAGCAGTTCTTC.

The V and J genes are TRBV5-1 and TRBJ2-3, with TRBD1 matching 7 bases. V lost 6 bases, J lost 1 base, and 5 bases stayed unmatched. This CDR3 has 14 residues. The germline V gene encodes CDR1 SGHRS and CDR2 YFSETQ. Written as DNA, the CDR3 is TGCGCCAGCACCGGGACAGAGGGCACAGATACGCAGTATTTT. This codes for CASTGTEGTDTQYF.

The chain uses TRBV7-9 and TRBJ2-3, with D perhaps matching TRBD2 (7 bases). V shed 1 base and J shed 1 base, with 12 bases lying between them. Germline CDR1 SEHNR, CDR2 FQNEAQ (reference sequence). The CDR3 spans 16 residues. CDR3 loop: CASSLGRGAGTDTQYF. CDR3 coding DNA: TGTGCCAGCAGCTTAGGCCGGGGGGCTGGCACAGATACGCAGTATTTT.

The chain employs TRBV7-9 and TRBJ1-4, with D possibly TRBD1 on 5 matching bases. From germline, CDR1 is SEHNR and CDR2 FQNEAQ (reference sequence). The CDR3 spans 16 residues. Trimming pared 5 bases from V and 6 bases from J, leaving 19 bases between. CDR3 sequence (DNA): TGTGCCAGCAGCCCTGCCTCCGGGGGGATTTATGAAAAACTGTTTTTT. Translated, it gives CASSPASGGIYEKLFF.

Here the CDR3 reads CATSDPGVNEQFF. DNA of the CDR3: TGTGCCACCAGTGATCCGGGAGTTAATGAGCAGTTCTTC. The gene calls are TRBV24-1 and TRBJ2-1; D possibly corresponds to TRBD2 (6 bases). The CDR3 runs 13 residues. The germline V gene has CDR1 KGHDR and CDR2 SFDVKD. V lost 3 bases and J 7 bases, leaving 9 bases between the germline ends.

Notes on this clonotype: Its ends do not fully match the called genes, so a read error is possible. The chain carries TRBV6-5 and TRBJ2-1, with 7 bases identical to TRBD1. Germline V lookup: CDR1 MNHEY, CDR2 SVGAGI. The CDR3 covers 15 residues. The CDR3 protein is CASSHSGTGANEQFF. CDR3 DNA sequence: TGTGCCAGCAGTCACTCCGGTACAGGGGCTAATGAGCAGTTCTTC.

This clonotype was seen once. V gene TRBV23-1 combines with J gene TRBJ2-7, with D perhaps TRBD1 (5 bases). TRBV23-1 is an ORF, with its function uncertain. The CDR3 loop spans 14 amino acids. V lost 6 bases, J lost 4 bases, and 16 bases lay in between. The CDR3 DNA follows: TGCGCCAGCAGCCACAGGATTTCTTTGTACGAGCAGTACTTC. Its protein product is CASSHRISLYEQYF.

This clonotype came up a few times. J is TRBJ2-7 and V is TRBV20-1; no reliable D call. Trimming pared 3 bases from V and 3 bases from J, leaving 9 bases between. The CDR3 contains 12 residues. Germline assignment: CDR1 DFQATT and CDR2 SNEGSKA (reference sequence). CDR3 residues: CSASPQVYEQYF. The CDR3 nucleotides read TGCAGTGCTAGTCCCCAGGTCTACGAGCAGTACTTC.

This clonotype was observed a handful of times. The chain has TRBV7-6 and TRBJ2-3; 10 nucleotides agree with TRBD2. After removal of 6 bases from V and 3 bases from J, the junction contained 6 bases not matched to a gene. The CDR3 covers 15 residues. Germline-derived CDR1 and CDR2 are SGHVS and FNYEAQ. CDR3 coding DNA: TGTGCCAGCAGTTTACCGGGACTAGCGACAGATACGCAGTATTTT. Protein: CASSLPGLATDTQYF.

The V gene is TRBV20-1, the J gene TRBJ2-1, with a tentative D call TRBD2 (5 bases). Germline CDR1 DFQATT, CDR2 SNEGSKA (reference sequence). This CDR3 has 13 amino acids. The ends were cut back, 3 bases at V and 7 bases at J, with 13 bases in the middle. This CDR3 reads CSASRGFRNEQFF. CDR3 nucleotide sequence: TGCAGTGCTAGCCGGGGATTTAGGAATGAGCAGTTCTTC.

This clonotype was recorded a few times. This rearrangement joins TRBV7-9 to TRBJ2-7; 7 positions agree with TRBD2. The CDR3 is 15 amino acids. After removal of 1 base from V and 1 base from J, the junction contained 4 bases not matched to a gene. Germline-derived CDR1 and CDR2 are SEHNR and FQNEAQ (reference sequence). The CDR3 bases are TGTGCCAGCAGCTTAGATAGCGGGTTGTCCTACGAGCAGTACTTC. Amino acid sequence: CASSLDSGLSYEQYF.

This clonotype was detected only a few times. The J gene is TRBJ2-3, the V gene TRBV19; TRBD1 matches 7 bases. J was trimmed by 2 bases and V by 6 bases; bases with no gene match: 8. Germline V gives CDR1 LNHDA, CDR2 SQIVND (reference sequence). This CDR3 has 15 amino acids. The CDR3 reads CASSEPGQHTDTQYF. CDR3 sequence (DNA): TGTGCCAGTAGCGAGCCGGGACAGCACACAGATACGCAGTATTTT.

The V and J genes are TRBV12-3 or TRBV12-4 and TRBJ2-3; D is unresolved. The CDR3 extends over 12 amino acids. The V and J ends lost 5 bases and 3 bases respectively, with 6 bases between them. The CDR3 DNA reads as TGTGCCAGCAGTCGTATTACAGATACGCAGTATTTT. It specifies CASSRITDTQYF.

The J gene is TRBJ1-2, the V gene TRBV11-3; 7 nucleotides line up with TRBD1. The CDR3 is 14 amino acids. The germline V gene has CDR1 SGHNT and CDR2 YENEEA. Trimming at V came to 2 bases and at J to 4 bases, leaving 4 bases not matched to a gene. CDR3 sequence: CASSLNSGGYGYTF. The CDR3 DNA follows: TGTGCCAGCAGCTTAAATTCAGGGGGCTATGGCTACACCTTC.

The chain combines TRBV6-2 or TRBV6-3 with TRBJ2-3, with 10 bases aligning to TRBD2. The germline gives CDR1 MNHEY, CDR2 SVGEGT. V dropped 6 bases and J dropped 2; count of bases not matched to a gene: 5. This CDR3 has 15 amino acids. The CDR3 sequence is CASRRSGRVTDTQYF. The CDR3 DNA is TGTGCCAGCAGGAGAAGCGGGAGGGTCACAGATACGCAGTATTTT.

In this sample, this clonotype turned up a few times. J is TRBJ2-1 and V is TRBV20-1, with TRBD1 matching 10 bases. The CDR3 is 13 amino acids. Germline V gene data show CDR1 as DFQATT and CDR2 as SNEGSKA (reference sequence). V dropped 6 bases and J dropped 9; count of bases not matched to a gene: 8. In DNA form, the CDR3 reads TGCAGTGCCGCGGGACAGGGGCGGGGTGAGCAGTTCTTC. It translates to CSAAGQGRGEQFF.

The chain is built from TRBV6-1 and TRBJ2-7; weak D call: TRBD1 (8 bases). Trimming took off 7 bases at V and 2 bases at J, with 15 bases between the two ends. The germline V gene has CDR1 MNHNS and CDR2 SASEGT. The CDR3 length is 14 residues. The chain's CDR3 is CASTTGGGAYEQYF. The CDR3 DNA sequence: TGTGCCAGCACTACAGGGGGGGGCGCCTACGAGCAGTACTTC.

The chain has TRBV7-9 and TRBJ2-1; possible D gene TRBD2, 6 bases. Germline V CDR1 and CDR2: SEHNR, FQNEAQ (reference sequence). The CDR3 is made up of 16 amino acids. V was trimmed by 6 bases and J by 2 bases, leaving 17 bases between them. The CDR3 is CASRPTRGRTYNEQFF. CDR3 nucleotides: TGTGCCAGCAGACCAACCCGTGGGAGGACCTACAATGAGCAGTTCTTC.

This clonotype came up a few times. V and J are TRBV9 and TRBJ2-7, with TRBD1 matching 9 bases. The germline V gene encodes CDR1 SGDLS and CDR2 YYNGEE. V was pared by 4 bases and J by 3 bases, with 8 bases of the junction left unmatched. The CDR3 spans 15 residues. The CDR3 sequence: CASSPVGTGRYEQYF. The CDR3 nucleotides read TGTGCCAGCAGCCCAGTAGGGACAGGGCGCTACGAGCAGTACTTC.

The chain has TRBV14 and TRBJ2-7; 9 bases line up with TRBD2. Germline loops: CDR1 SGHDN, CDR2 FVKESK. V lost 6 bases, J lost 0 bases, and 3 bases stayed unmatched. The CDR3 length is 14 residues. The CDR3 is CASSRTSDSYEQYF. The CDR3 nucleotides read TGTGCCAGCAGTCGGACTAGCGACTCCTACGAGCAGTACTTC. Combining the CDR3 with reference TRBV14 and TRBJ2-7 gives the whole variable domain EAGVTQFPSHSVIEKGQTVTLRCDPISGHDNLYWYRRVMGKEIKFLLHFVKESKQDESGMPNNRFLAERTGGTYSTLKVQPAELEDSGVYFCASSRTSDSYEQYFGPGTRLTVT.

The CDR3 loop reads CASSLGTVPLEQYF. The CDR3 nucleotides are TGTGCCAGCAGCTTGGGGACAGTACCCCTCGAGCAGTACTTC. This sequence joins TRBV5-5 and TRBJ2-7; D is possibly TRBD1 (6 bases). This CDR3 region has 14 residues. Germline CDR1 and CDR2: SGHKS and YYEKEE (reference sequence). Trimming stripped 0 bases from V and 6 bases from J, with 13 bases between.